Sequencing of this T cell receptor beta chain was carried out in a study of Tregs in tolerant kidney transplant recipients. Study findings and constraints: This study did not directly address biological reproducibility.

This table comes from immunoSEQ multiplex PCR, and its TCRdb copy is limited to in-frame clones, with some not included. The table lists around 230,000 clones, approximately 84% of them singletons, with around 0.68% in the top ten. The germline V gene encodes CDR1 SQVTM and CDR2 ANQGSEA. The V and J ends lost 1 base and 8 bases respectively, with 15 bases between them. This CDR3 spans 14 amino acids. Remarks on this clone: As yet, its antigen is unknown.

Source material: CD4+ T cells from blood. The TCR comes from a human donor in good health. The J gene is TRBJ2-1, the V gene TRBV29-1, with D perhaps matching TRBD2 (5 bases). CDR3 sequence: CSVEGLANVDEQFF. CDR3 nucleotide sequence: TGCAGCGTTGAAGGGTTAGCGAACGTCGATGAGCAGTTCTTC.